The 10 T cell receptor beta chains given below trace back to one sample, sequenced in a study of blood T cell repertoires in COVID-19. Profiling relied on immunoSEQ multiplex PCR, and the TCRdb table lists in-frame clones only, not all of them. The sample yields some 430,000 clones, around 91% seen once. Sequencing was done on a sample of PBMCs or T cells enriched from blood (not recorded which). The source of these receptors is a young man who had recovered from COVID-19.

CDR3 DNA sequence: TGTGCCAGCAGTTACAGGGAGGACTCCTACGAGCAGTACTTC. Translated, it gives CASSYREDSYEQYF. V and J are TRBV6-5 and TRBJ2-7; TRBD2 might be the D (6 bases). In germline, CDR1 is MNHEY, CDR2 SVGAGI. V dropped 2 bases and J dropped 0 bases, with 8 bases sitting between them. The CDR3 is made up of 14 amino acids.

The chain uses TRBV5-4 and TRBJ2-5; 11 nucleotides line up with TRBD2. This CDR3 comprises 17 residues. Germline CDR1 and CDR2: SGHNT and YYREEE (reference sequence). Trimming at V came to 3 bases and at J to 5 bases, leaving 12 bases not matched to a gene. The CDR3 DNA reads as TGTGCCAGCAGCTATGCAGCGCTAGCGGGAGGAAGGGAGACCCAGTACTTC. It yields the protein CASSYAALAGGRETQYF.

The V call is TRBV2, the J call TRBJ1-1; 7 positions match TRBD1. Unmatched junction bases numbered 17, after V lost 4 bases and J lost 3 bases. The length of the CDR3 is 18 residues. Germline V gene lookup returns CDR1 SNHLY and CDR2 FYNNEI. This CDR3 reads CASSVHLAARGADTEAFF. In DNA form, the CDR3 reads TGTGCCAGCAGTGTCCACCTCGCGGCCAGGGGGGCGGACACTGAAGCTTTCTTT. Full variable domain (rest looked up from reference TRBV2 and TRBJ1-1): EPEVTQTPSHQVTQMGQEVILRCVPISNHLYFYWYRQILGQKVEFLVSFYNNEISEKSEIFDDQFSVERPDGSNFTLKIRSTKLEDSAMYFCASSVHLAARGADTEAFFGQGTRLTVV.

CDR3 DNA: TGTGCCAGCAGCCCCAGGGTCACCGGGGAGCTGTTTTTT. Translating gives CASSPRVTGELFF. The chain joins TRBV11-3 to TRBJ2-2, with D possibly TRBD1 on 5 matching bases. Germline V gene lookup returns CDR1 SGHNT and CDR2 YENEEA. The V and J ends lost 5 bases and 4 bases respectively, with 8 bases between them. This CDR3 has 13 amino acids.

The CDR3 spells CASSPGGSLDEKLFF. In nucleotides, the CDR3 is TGTGCCAGCAGCCCCGGTGGGAGTCTGGATGAAAAACTGTTTTTT. The chain couples TRBV7-9 to TRBJ1-4, with no clear D. The CDR3 is 15 residues long. Germline V lookup: CDR1 SEHNR, CDR2 FQNEAQ (reference sequence). Trimming took off 5 bases at V and 6 bases at J, with 16 bases between the two ends.

The V and J genes are TRBV19 and TRBJ1-2; D remains ambiguous. Trimming left V 10 bases short and J 4 bases short, with 13 bases between. Germline V gene sequence: CDR1 LNHDA, CDR2 SQIVND (reference sequence). This CDR3 has 12 amino acids. The CDR3 sequence: CATGGLSYGYTF. The CDR3 nucleotides read TGTGCCACGGGCGGGCTTAGCTATGGCTACACCTTC.

The V call is TRBV12-3 or TRBV12-4, the J call TRBJ1-5; D perhaps matches TRBD1 (5 bases). This CDR3 is 13 amino acids long. V lost 1 base, J lost 5 bases, and 6 bases lay in between. The CDR3 protein is CASSLGGDQPQHF. The CDR3 nucleotides read TGTGCCAGCAGTTTAGGGGGCGATCAGCCCCAGCATTTT.

This clone was counted a single time. This chain uses TRBV2 with TRBJ2-1; D may be TRBD2 (6 bases). This CDR3 is built from 15 residues. V shed 4 bases and J shed 7 bases, with 17 bases lying between them. Germline V gives CDR1 SNHLY, CDR2 FYNNEI. The CDR3 nucleotides read TGTGCCAGCAGTGGAGGATCGGGAGATTATAATGAGCAGTTCTTC. Translating it yields CASSGGSGDYNEQFF.

The chain is built from TRBV29-1 and TRBJ2-7; 9 nucleotides align to TRBD1. The V gene end was trimmed by 6 bases and the J gene end by 1 base; junction bases not matched to a gene: 7. The CDR3 has 14 residues. Germline V lookup: CDR1 SQVTM, CDR2 ANQGSEA. The CDR3 DNA is TGCAGCGTCAAACAGGGGGCCGGATCCTACGAGCAGTACTTC. It is translated as CSVKQGAGSYEQYF.

V is TRBV6-5 and J is TRBJ2-7; 10 bases are shared with TRBD2. There are 15 residues in the CDR3. Germline V gene lookup returns CDR1 MNHEY and CDR2 SVGAGI. The V gene end was trimmed by 4 bases and the J gene end by 7 bases; junction bases not matched to a gene: 10. DNA of the CDR3: TGTGCCAGCAGTTTTATTCCTAGCGGGAGTGGGGAGCAGTACTTC. Translated, it gives CASSFIPSGSGEQYF.